Sequencing of this T cell receptor beta chain was carried out in a study of blood T cell repertoires in COVID-19. The overall study: T cells, B-cell-depleted T cells, or PBMCs supplied cDNA or gDNA.

Source study methods: It was from reference gene primer amplification that nucleated cell counts were estimated. Only in-frame clones appear in the TCRdb table, and some are missing; sequencing was by immunoSEQ multiplex PCR. V, J and clone size derive from that table, while D and trimming were established from the DNA sequence. The top ten hold about 1.8% of the sample, which has about 97,000 clones, approximately 90% seen once. Trimming removed 0 bases at V and 7 bases at J, with 10 bases between. The CDR3 totals 14 residues. Germline CDR1 and CDR2: SGHKS and YYEKEE (reference sequence). Sequencing was done on a sample of peripheral blood. V and J are TRBV5-5 and TRBJ1-4; perhaps TRBD1 as D (6 bases). This TCR derives from a man aged 55 to 69 with acute or convalescent COVID-19. The CDR3 nucleotides read TGTGCCAGCAGCTTGGGACAGGTGGCTGAAAAACTGTTTTTT. It specifies CASSLGQVAEKLFF.